The 29 T cell receptor beta chains presented below share a single source sample, sequenced in a study of cytomegalovirus exposure and HLA in healthy donors. Primers included in the PCR were 60 Vbeta and 13 Jbeta primers. Sequenced by immunoSEQ multiplex PCR; TCRdb stores in-frame clones only, minus some. Among roughly 200,000 clones listed, roughly four fifths were seen once. The sequenced sample consisted of PBMCs. These receptors all come from a woman between 40 and 55 years old in good health and CMV-seronegative.

The chain couples TRBV5-1 to TRBJ2-2; 8 bases agree with TRBD1. The CDR3 spans 16 residues. Germline loops: CDR1 SGHRS, CDR2 YFSETQ. The V and J ends lost 0 bases and 1 base, in that order; junction bases with no gene match: 2. This CDR3 is CASSLAGTGNTGELFF. The DNA for the CDR3 is TGCGCCAGCAGCTTGGCGGGGACAGGGAACACCGGGGAGCTGTTTTTT.

The chain links TRBV27 to TRBJ1-2; 9 bases match TRBD1. In germline, CDR1 is MNHEY, CDR2 SMNVEV (reference sequence). V lost 2 bases, J lost 5 bases, and 6 bases stayed unmatched. The CDR3 totals 15 residues. The CDR3 sequence is CASSLKPGTGYGYTF. In nucleotides, the CDR3 is TGTGCCAGCAGTTTAAAACCCGGGACAGGGTATGGCTACACCTTC.

The gene calls are TRBV2 and TRBJ1-2; 9 nucleotides line up with TRBD1. The J segment lost 4 bases and the V segment lost 5 bases, leaving 5 bases of the junction unmatched. Germline values: CDR1 SNHLY, CDR2 FYNNEI. The CDR3 has 14 amino acids. This CDR3 reads CASSTGTGSYGYTF. The DNA for the CDR3 is TGTGCCAGCAGTACCGGGACAGGGTCCTATGGCTACACCTTC.

The gene calls are TRBV6-5 and TRBJ1-2, with 8 bases matching TRBD1. Unmatched junction bases numbered 6, after V lost 6 bases and J lost 6 bases. CDR1 MNHEY and CDR2 SVGAGI come from the germline V gene. This CDR3 comprises 13 residues. The CDR3 coding sequence is TGTGCCAGCAGACGAGAGACAGGGGATGGCTACACCTTC. Amino acid sequence: CASRRETGDGYTF.

This clone has more than one count but fewer than ten. This chain links TRBV28 with TRBJ2-1; TRBD2 agrees at 9 bases. V lost 5 bases and J lost 4; bases outside the gene matches: 9. There are 16 residues in the CDR3. Germline CDR1 is MDHEN and CDR2 is SYDVKM. Here the CDR3 reads CASSPPASGTYNEQFF. The DNA of the CDR3 is TGTGCCAGCAGTCCACCTGCTAGCGGGACATACAATGAGCAGTTCTTC.

The rearrangement links TRBV11-2 to TRBJ1-2; 10 nucleotides line up with TRBD1. The CDR3 runs 14 residues. The germline gives CDR1 SGHAT, CDR2 FQNNGV. The V and J ends lost 5 bases and 3 bases, in that order; junction bases with no gene match: 3. The CDR3 is CASSPGQGYYGYTF. DNA of the CDR3: TGTGCCAGCAGCCCGGGACAGGGGTACTATGGCTACACCTTC. Based on the CDR3 plus reference TRBV11-2 and TRBJ1-2, the full variable domain is EAGVAQSPRYKIIEKRQSVAFWCNPISGHATLYWYQQILGQGPKLLIQFQNNGVVDDSQLPKDRFSAERLKGVDSTLKIQPAKLEDSAVYLCASSPGQGYYGYTFGSGTRLTVV.

V is TRBV19 and J is TRBJ2-6, with 9 bases that match TRBD1. Germline V lookup: CDR1 LNHDA, CDR2 SQIVND (reference sequence). The CDR3 runs 17 residues. Losses at the gene ends were 6 bases for V and 0 bases for J; bases not matched to a gene: 6. The CDR3 bases are TGTGCCAGTAGCCTTGGACAGGGGCCCTCTGGGGCCAACGTCCTGACTTTC. Residues: CASSLGQGPSGANVLTF.

V gene TRBV19 combines with J gene TRBJ1-5; no clear D gene. Per the germline V gene, CDR1 is LNHDA and CDR2 is SQIVND (reference sequence). V lost 2 bases, J lost 7 bases, and 15 bases lay in between. The CDR3 sequence is 15 residues long. CDR3 amino acids: CASSINNEVWQPQHF. CDR3 sequence (DNA): TGTGCCAGTAGTATAAACAACGAGGTCTGGCAGCCCCAGCATTTT.

This CDR3 reads CASSLGGGLPTRGEQYF. CDR3 nucleotides: TGTGCCAGCAGCTTAGGGGGGGGGCTTCCAACTCGGGGCGAGCAGTACTTC. This chain links TRBV7-9 with TRBJ2-7; a possible D gene is TRBD2 (7 bases). Germline CDR1 is SEHNR and CDR2 is FQNEAQ (reference sequence). CDR3 length: 17 residues. V dropped 1 base and J dropped 6 bases, with 22 bases sitting between them.

The chain employs TRBV27 and TRBJ1-6, with 7 positions matching TRBD1. Germline CDR1 and CDR2: MNHEY and SMNVEV (reference sequence). The J segment lost 5 bases and the V segment lost 6 bases, leaving 4 bases of the junction unmatched. The CDR3 has 14 residues. CDR3 sequence reads: CASSRDSHNSPLHF. The CDR3 coding sequence is TGTGCCAGCAGCAGGGACAGTCATAATTCACCCCTCCACTTT.

The V call is TRBV7-8, the J call TRBJ2-1, with 11 nucleotides matching TRBD2. The CDR3 spans 17 residues. Germline V gives CDR1 SGHVS, CDR2 FQNEAQ. Losses at the gene ends were 5 bases for V and 4 bases for J; bases not matched to a gene: 10. The CDR3 nucleotides are TGTGCCAGCAGCGAGAATCCGGGACTAGCGGTATACAATGAGCAGTTCTTC. As protein: CASSENPGLAVYNEQFF.

This sequence joins TRBV28 and TRBJ2-7, with 9 bases fitting TRBD1. CDR3 length: 16 residues. The germline V gene has CDR1 MDHEN and CDR2 SYDVKM. V lost 6 bases and J lost 4; bases outside the gene matches: 13. The CDR3 sequence is CASRPIPGQGLYEQYF. CDR3 nucleotide sequence: TGTGCCAGCAGACCTATCCCGGGACAGGGTTTATACGAGCAGTACTTC. Based on the CDR3 plus reference TRBV28 and TRBJ2-7, the full variable domain is DVKVTQSSRYLVKRTGEKVFLECVQDMDHENMFWYRQDPGLGLRLIYFSYDVKMKEKGDIPEGYSVSREKKERFSLILESASTNQTSMYLCASRPIPGQGLYEQYFGPGTRLTVT.

The V gene is TRBV19, the J gene TRBJ2-7, with TRBD1 matching 10 bases. Germline V gene lookup returns CDR1 LNHDA and CDR2 SQIVND (reference sequence). J gave up 2 bases and V 3 bases, and 1 base lay outside the gene matches. The CDR3 spans 14 residues. In DNA, the CDR3 is TGTGCCAGTAGTATCGGACAGGGGGCCTACGAGCAGTACTTC. It yields the protein CASSIGQGAYEQYF.

V gene TRBV30 combines with J gene TRBJ1-2, with 9 bases matching TRBD1. The CDR3 is made up of 13 amino acids. CDR1 and CDR2 from the germline V gene are GTSNPN and SVGIG (reference sequence). The CDR3 DNA is TGTGCTCGGCTGGACAGGGGCTCACATGGCTACACCTTC. It specifies CARLDRGSHGYTF.

The chain recombines TRBV28 with TRBJ2-7, with a weak D call TRBD1 (5 bases). The CDR3 length is 13 residues. The V end lost 5 bases, the J end lost 2 bases, and 10 bases lay between the germline ends. Per the germline V gene, CDR1 is MDHEN and CDR2 is SYDVKM. This CDR3 is CASSLDSPYEQYF. In DNA, the CDR3 is TGTGCCAGCAGTCTCGACAGTCCCTACGAGCAGTACTTC. The full variable domain, completed using reference TRBV28 and TRBJ2-7, is DVKVTQSSRYLVKRTGEKVFLECVQDMDHENMFWYRQDPGLGLRLIYFSYDVKMKEKGDIPEGYSVSREKKERFSLILESASTNQTSMYLCASSLDSPYEQYFGPGTRLTVT.

Concerning this clone itself: At the DNA level, this CDR3 is encoded by other sequences in the same sample as well. The rearrangement uses TRBV5-1 and TRBJ2-1; D remains unclear. This CDR3 has 14 amino acids. Trimming took 3 bases from V and 0 from J, leaving 7 bases between them. Germline loops: CDR1 SGHRS, CDR2 YFSETQ. CDR3 sequence: CASSSGHSYNEQFF. CDR3 DNA sequence: TGCGCCAGCAGCTCTGGCCACTCCTACAATGAGCAGTTCTTC.

This sequence joins TRBV5-1 and TRBJ2-5; 8 nucleotides agree with TRBD1. Germline V CDR1 and CDR2: SGHRS, YFSETQ. J was trimmed by 5 bases and V by 3 bases; bases with no gene match: 9. CDR3 length: 15 amino acids. The CDR3 DNA is TGCGCCAGCAGCTCCGCTCAGGGGGCGAGGGAGACCCAGTACTTC. Translated, it gives CASSSAQGARETQYF.

V usage is TRBV4-1 and J usage is TRBJ2-7; D uncertain. From germline, CDR1 is MGHRA and CDR2 YSYEKL. The CDR3 spans 13 residues. Between the trimmed V and J ends, which lost 1 base and 2 bases, there was a span of 6 bases. Here the CDR3 DNA reads TGCGCCAGCAGCCAAGTAGAGACCTACGAGCAGTACTTC. Translated, it gives CASSQVETYEQYF.

Written as DNA, the CDR3 is TGCAGCGTGGCCGGGACAGGGGGCTCAGGCACTGAAGCTTTCTTT. Amino acid sequence: CSVAGTGGSGTEAFF. This rearrangement joins TRBV29-1 to TRBJ1-1, with 12 bases lining up with TRBD1. This CDR3 comprises 15 residues. The germline V gene encodes CDR1 SQVTM and CDR2 ANQGSEA. V trimming: 6 bases; J trimming: 4 bases; junction bases outside the gene matches: 9.

The V gene is TRBV29-1, the J gene TRBJ2-5, with 8 bases matching TRBD1. This CDR3 region has 13 residues. V lost 4 bases, J lost 4 bases, and 5 bases stayed unmatched. The germline V gene encodes CDR1 SQVTM and CDR2 ANQGSEA. The CDR3 loop is CSVVDRGRETQYF. DNA for the CDR3: TGCAGCGTTGTAGACAGGGGACGAGAGACCCAGTACTTC.

This chain links TRBV23-1 with TRBJ1-5; 11 bases match TRBD1. TRBV23-1 counts as an open reading frame of uncertain function. CDR3 length: 19 amino acids. V lost 5 bases and J lost 1; bases outside the gene matches: 13. The CDR3 region is CASSVTGTGGSGSNQPQHF. CDR3 sequence (DNA): TGCGCCAGCAGTGTCACCGGGACAGGGGGAAGTGGAAGCAATCAGCCCCAGCATTTT.

The chain combines TRBV5-4 with TRBJ1-1; D might be TRBD1 (5 bases). Trimming left V 10 bases short and J 4 bases short, with 14 bases between. Germline V gene sequence: CDR1 SGHNT, CDR2 YYREEE (reference sequence). The CDR3 is 12 amino acids. The DNA of the CDR3 is TGTGCCTCGGGGGGAGGGATCACTGAAGCTTTCTTT. It is translated as CASGGGITEAFF.

The CDR3 reads CASSDPAQGLSYEQYF. In DNA form, the CDR3 reads TGTGCCAGCAGTGACCCCGCACAGGGCCTTTCCTACGAGCAGTACTTC. The chain is built from TRBV25-1 and TRBJ2-7; D is perhaps TRBD1 (6 bases). The CDR3 is 16 amino acids. CDR1 is MGHDK and CDR2 is SYGVNS in the germline V gene. V was trimmed by 3 bases and J by 1 base, leaving 16 bases between them.

V usage is TRBV9 and J usage is TRBJ1-2; D possibly corresponds to TRBD1 (5 bases). The germline V gene has CDR1 SGDLS and CDR2 YYNGEE. The CDR3 runs to 14 residues. V was cut by 0 bases and J by 4 bases, with 10 bases left in between. The CDR3 reads CASSVEAGTYGYTF. The CDR3 bases are TGTGCCAGCAGCGTAGAGGCGGGGACCTATGGCTACACCTTC.

This clone has a handful of counts. The gene calls are TRBV7-3 and TRBJ2-2; D is possibly TRBD1 (6 bases). Per germline, CDR1 SGHTA and CDR2 FQGTGA. The V and J ends lost 5 bases and 1 base respectively, with 11 bases between them. This CDR3 comprises 15 residues. The CDR3 loop reads CASSPGHQNTGELFF. The CDR3 bases are TGTGCCAGCAGCCCGGGACACCAGAACACCGGGGAGCTGTTTTTT. The whole variable domain, remainder taken from reference TRBV7-3 and TRBJ2-2, is GAGVSQTPSNKVTEKGKYVELRCDPISGHTALYWYRQSLGQGPEFLIYFQGTGAADDSGLPNDRFFAVRPEGSVSTLKIQRTERGDSAVYLCASSPGHQNTGELFFGEGSRLTVL.

The J gene is TRBJ1-5, the V gene TRBV28, with 7 bases lining up with TRBD1. Trimming took 6 bases from V and 7 from J; bases not matched to a gene: 9. Germline values: CDR1 MDHEN, CDR2 SYDVKM. The CDR3 spans 14 residues. The CDR3 coding sequence is TGTGCCAGCAGCGACAGGGAAAAACAACAGCCCCAGCATTTT. Its translation is CASSDREKQQPQHF.

The chain's CDR3 is CASSEWGLYEQYF. DNA for the CDR3: TGTGCCAGCAGTGAATGGGGCCTCTACGAGCAGTACTTC. The chain recombines TRBV25-1 with TRBJ2-7; possibly TRBD1 for D (5 bases). Germline values: CDR1 MGHDK, CDR2 SYGVNS. The ends were cut back, 1 base at V and 3 bases at J, with 7 bases in the middle. CDR3 length equals 13 residues.

J is TRBJ2-3 and V is TRBV9, with TRBD2 as a possible D gene (6 bases). The CDR3 totals 15 residues. Germline CDR1 reads SGDLS; CDR2 reads YYNGEE. Trimming cost V 0 bases and J 4 bases, with 12 bases left between them. The CDR3 is CASSVEGLAPDTQYF. The CDR3 DNA reads TGTGCCAGCAGCGTAGAAGGGCTAGCGCCAGATACGCAGTATTTT. Variable domain in full (rest from reference TRBV9 and TRBJ2-3): DSGVTQTPKHLITATGQRVTLRCSPRSGDLSVYWYQQSLDQGLQFLIQYYNGEERAKGNILERFSAQQFPDLHSELNLSSLELGDSALYFCASSVEGLAPDTQYFGPGTRLTVL.

As DNA, the CDR3 is TGTGCCAGCAGACCGGACAGGTCCACTGAAGCTTTCTTT. Translated, it gives CASRPDRSTEAFF. This sequence joins TRBV13 and TRBJ1-1, with 7 bases identical to TRBD1. Germline V gene lookup returns CDR1 PRHDT and CDR2 FYEKMQ (reference sequence). CDR3 length equals 13 residues. The ends lost 6 bases at V and 4 bases at J; junction bases unmatched: 5.